The rows below give T cell receptor beta chains drawn from one sample of a study of control samples from healthy donors and cancer patients. The assay was immunoSEQ multiplex PCR, and TCRdb's table has in-frame clones only and misses some. The table lists roughly 140,000 clones, 93% of them singletons, with around 2.2% in the top ten. The sample taken for sequencing was blood. These receptor sequences come from a man aged 50-60 years in good health. Both conserved end residues are part of each CDR3. A D gene is named only where the DNA matches it firmly. Expanded clones are given a class, and other clones once, few, many or no size at all.

clone size	V gene	D gene	J gene	CDR3 protein	CDR3 DNA
-	TRBV5-1	TRBD1	TRBJ1-1	CASSLGQGAGEAFF	TGCGCCAGCAGCTTGGGACAGGGGGCTGGTGAAGCTTTCTTT
-	TRBV7-3	-	TRBJ2-1	CASTLSPGNEQFF	TGTGCCAGCACCCTGTCCCCCGGGAATGAGCAGTTCTTC
-	TRBV19	-	TRBJ1-4	CASSIRSGKTEKLFF	TGTGCCAGTAGTATCCGGTCAGGGAAGACGGAAAAACTGTTTTTT
-	TRBV29-1	TRBD1	TRBJ2-1	CSVERGQGANEQFF	TGCAGCGTTGAGAGGGGACAGGGCGCCAATGAGCAGTTCTTC
-	TRBV6-2/TRBV6-3	-	TRBJ2-6	CASSRLEGYSGANVLTF	TGTGCCAGCAGCCGCCTTGAAGGATACTCTGGGGCCAACGTCCTGACTTTC
-	TRBV2	TRBD2	TRBJ2-5	CASSEALSGIQETQYF	TGTGCCAGCAGTGAAGCGCTTAGCGGGATACAAGAGACCCAGTACTTC
-	TRBV28	-	TRBJ1-1	CASRLTNTEAFF	TGTGCCAGCAGATTAACGAACACTGAAGCTTTCTTT
few	TRBV10-2	-	TRBJ1-4	CASSWDPRGEKLFF	TGCGCCAGCTCCTGGGACCCGCGGGGTGAAAAACTGTTTTTT
-	TRBV9	TRBD1	TRBJ2-7	CASSETSSGQGAYEQYF	TGTGCCAGCAGCGAGACCTCGAGTGGACAGGGAGCCTACGAGCAGTACTTC
-	TRBV19	TRBD1	TRBJ2-2	CASQPGQANTGELFF	TGTGCCAGTCAGCCGGGACAGGCGAACACCGGGGAGCTGTTTTTT
-	TRBV15	-	TRBJ1-5	CATSRDLEPQHF	TGTGCCACCAGCAGAGATCTGGAACCCCAGCATTTT
-	TRBV19	-	TRBJ2-3	CASKLNYGGPTDTQYF	TGTGCCAGTAAACTGAACTACGGCGGCCCCACAGATACGCAGTATTTT
-	TRBV7-9	TRBD1	TRBJ2-1	CASSPLGQGDYNEQFF	TGTGCCAGCAGCCCCCTCGGACAGGGGGACTACAATGAGCAGTTCTTC
-	TRBV28	-	TRBJ1-5	CASSLSGGSGNQPQHF	TGTGCCAGCAGTTTATCGGGGGGTAGCGGCAATCAGCCCCAGCATTTT
-	TRBV3-1/TRBV3-2	-	TRBJ2-7	CASSQERWFEQAYEQYF	TGTGCCAGCAGCCAAGAGAGGTGGTTCGAGCAAGCCTACGAGCAGTACTTC
-	TRBV5-1	TRBD2	TRBJ2-7	CASSLETSGRAYEQYF	TGCGCCAGCAGCTTGGAGACTAGCGGGAGGGCCTACGAGCAGTACTTC
-	TRBV19	-	TRBJ2-7	CASSRDLSYEQYF	TGTGCCAGTAGTCGGGACTTGAGTTACGAGCAGTACTTC
-	TRBV6-4	TRBD1	TRBJ1-6	CASSDTDRGGPLHF	TGTGCCAGCAGTGACACTGACAGGGGGGGACCCCTCCACTTT
once	TRBV7-9	-	TRBJ1-6	CASSLADSSSSPLHF	TGTGCCAGCAGCTTAGCGGACAGTTCAAGCTCACCCCTCCACTTT
-	TRBV10-3	-	TRBJ1-5	CAISEGGSNQPQHF	TGTGCCATCAGTGAGGGGGGTAGCAATCAGCCCCAGCATTTT
once	TRBV7-3	-	TRBJ1-6	CASSQGGPYSPLHF	TGTGCCAGCAGCCAAGGGGGGCCATATTCACCCCTCCACTTT
-	TRBV5-1	-	TRBJ1-3	CASSVGRLNQGNTIYF	TGCGCCAGCAGCGTAGGACGGCTGAACCAGGGAAACACCATATATTTT
-	TRBV5-1	-	TRBJ1-2	CASSSSTPNYGYTF	TGCGCCAGCAGCTCCTCGACACCGAACTATGGCTACACCTTC